Sequencing of this T cell receptor (beta chain) was carried out in a study of breast tumors, draining lymph nodes, adjacent tissues. The germline V gene has CDR1 SGDLS and CDR2 YYNGEE. The CDR3 runs to 14 residues. V lost 4 bases and J lost 0, with 11 bases in between. In its sample, this clonotype ranks as medium-sized. TCRdb ran MiXCR on the multiplex PCR reads and lists one entry per CDR3 protein. The sample holds roughly 7,100 distinct CDR3 sequences, over 40% seen once. The sequence was collected from a female donor with breast cancer. Some clones in this sample may be carry-over from other donors' samples. The sequencing input was tumor-adjacent breast tissue. This rearrangement joins TRBV9 to TRBJ2-7; tentatively, D is TRBD2 (5 bases). CDR3 sequence reads: CASSPEDFSYEQYF. Here the CDR3 DNA reads TGTGCCAGCAGCCCTGAGGACTTCTCCTACGAGCAGTACTTC.